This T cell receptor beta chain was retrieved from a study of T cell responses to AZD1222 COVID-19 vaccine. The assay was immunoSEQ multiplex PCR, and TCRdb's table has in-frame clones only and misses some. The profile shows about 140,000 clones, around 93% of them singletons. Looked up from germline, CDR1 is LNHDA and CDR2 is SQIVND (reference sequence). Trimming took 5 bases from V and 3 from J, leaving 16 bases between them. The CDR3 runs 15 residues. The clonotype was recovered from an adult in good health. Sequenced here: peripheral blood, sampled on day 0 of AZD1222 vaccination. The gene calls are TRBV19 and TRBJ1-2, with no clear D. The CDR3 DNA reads TGTGCCAGTAGTTCTCATCCGGGCAACCACTATGGCTACACCTTC. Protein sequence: CASSSHPGNHYGYTF.